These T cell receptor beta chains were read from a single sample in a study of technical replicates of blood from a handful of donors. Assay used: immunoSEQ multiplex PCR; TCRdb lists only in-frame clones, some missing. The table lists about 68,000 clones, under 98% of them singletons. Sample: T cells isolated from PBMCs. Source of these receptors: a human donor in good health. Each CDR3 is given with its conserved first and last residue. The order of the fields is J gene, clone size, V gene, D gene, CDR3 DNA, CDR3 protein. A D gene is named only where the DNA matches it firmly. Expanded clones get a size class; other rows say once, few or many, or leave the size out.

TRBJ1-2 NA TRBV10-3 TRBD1 TGTGCCATCAGTGCACTCACAGGGGTTAAAGGAGTAGGCTACACCTTC CAISALTGVKGVGYTF
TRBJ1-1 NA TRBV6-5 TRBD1 TGTGCCAGCAGTGGGCCGACCGGGACAGGGCTCTTT CASSGPTGTGLF
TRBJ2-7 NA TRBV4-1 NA TGCGCCAGCAGCCAAGGTCGGGGTACCTACTACGAGCAGTACTTC CASSQGRGTYYEQYF
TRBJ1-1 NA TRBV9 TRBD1 TGTGCCAGCAGCGTAGGACAGGGGACTGAAGCTTTCTTT CASSVGQGTEAFF
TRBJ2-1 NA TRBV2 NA TGTGCCAGCAGTGAGATGGGGGGGCAGCAGGTCCATGAGCAGTTCTTC CASSEMGGQQVHEQFF
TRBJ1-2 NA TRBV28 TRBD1 TGTGCCAGCAGTTCCACCTCACACAGGGGGCCTAACTATGGCTACACCTTC CASSSTSHRGPNYGYTF
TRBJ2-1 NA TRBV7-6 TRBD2 TGTGCCAGCAAGGCGGGAGTTAATATACTCTTC CASKAGVNILF
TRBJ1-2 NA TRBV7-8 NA TGTGCCAGCAGCTTAGGAGTTGGTCTAACGCTCAATGGCTACACCTTC CASSLGVGLTLNGYTF
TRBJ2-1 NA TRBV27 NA TGTGCCAGCAGTTTAACCCCAGACAACTACAATGAGCAGTTCTTC CASSLTPDNYNEQFF
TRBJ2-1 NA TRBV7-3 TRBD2 TGTGCCAGCAGCCCATCCGATAGCGGGAAGGTCGGAAATGAGCAGTTCTTC CASSPSDSGKVGNEQFF
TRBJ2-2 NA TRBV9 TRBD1 TGTGCCAGCAGCGAGACGACAGGGCAAACCGGGGAGCTGTTTTTT CASSETTGQTGELFF
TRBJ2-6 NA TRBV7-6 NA TGTGCCAGCAGCTCCCTCAGATCTGGGGCCAACGTCCTGACTTTC CASSSLRSGANVLTF
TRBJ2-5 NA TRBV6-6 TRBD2 TGTGCCAGCCTGAAACAACTAGCGGCAACCCAAGAGACCCAGTACTTC CASLKQLAATQETQYF
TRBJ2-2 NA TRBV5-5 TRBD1 TGTGCCAGCAGCCGGAATACCGGGACAGGGGTCACCGGGGAGCTGTTTTTT CASSRNTGTGVTGELFF
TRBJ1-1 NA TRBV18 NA TGTGCCAGCTCACTATCAGGGGAGAGCACTGAAGCTTTCTTT CASSLSGESTEAFF
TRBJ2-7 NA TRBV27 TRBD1 TGTGCCAGCAGTTTATGGGGACAGAACTACGAGCAGTACTTC CASSLWGQNYEQYF
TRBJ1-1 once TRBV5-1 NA TGCGCCAGCAGCTTGGGAGTACACACTGAAGCTTTCTTT CASSLGVHTEAFF
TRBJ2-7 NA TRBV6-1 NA TGTGCCAGCAGTGAAGGACTAGAAGTGTTCTACGAGCAGTACTTC CASSEGLEVFYEQYF
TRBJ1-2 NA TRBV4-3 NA TGCGCCAGCAGCCAACAGTACCCCAACTATGGCTACACCTTC CASSQQYPNYGYTF
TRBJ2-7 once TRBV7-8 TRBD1 TGTGCCAGCAGCCCGGCGGGACAGGGGGTCTACGAGCAGTACTTC CASSPAGQGVYEQYF
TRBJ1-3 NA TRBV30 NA TGTGCCTGGAGCGCGGGTCTTAACTCTGGAAACACCATATATTTT CAWSAGLNSGNTIYF
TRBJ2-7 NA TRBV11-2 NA TGTGCCAGCAGCTTAGGCCGAGACAGTTTCTCCTACGAGCAGTACTTC CASSLGRDSFSYEQYF
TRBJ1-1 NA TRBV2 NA TGTGCCAGCAGTGAGACAGGATGGGCTTTCTTT CASSETGWAFF
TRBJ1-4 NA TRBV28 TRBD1 TGTGCCAGCAGTGTGGACAGGGTAAATGAAAAACTGTTTTTT CASSVDRVNEKLFF
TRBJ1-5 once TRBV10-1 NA TGCGCCAGCGGGCACCCCAATCAGCCCCAGCATTTT CASGHPNQPQHF